The 28 T cell receptor beta chains presented below share a single source sample, sequenced in a study of blood T cell repertoires in COVID-19 (dated by TCRdb to 2019 to 2021). Preparation of the library involved the immunoSEQ multiplex PCR assay. The clones in this table, taken by TCRdb from immuneACCESS, are in-frame only. Not every clone is retained; where verified, under half of the shortfall comes from an unresolved V gene, and the cause of the rest is unknown. This sample holds tens of thousands of clones; roughly 89% were observed only once. The ten top clones hold approximately 3.7% of the sample. The specimen was peripheral blood. These TCRs come from a man between 40 and 49 years old with COVID-19, enrolled during active disease.

This chain joins TRBV13 and TRBJ2-1; D is uncertain. Germline V CDR1 and CDR2: PRHDT, FYEKMQ (reference sequence). V was trimmed by 5 bases and J by 4 bases, leaving 15 bases between them. The CDR3 runs 15 residues. Here the CDR3 reads CASSLASEAYNEQFF. CDR3 nucleotide sequence: TGTGCCAGCAGCCTGGCCTCCGAGGCATACAATGAGCAGTTCTTC. Full variable domain (remainder filled in from reference TRBV13 and TRBJ2-1): AAGVIQSPRHLIKEKRETATLKCYPIPRHDTVYWYQQGPGQDPQFLISFYEKMQSDKGSIPDRFSAQQFSDYHSELNMSSLELGDSALYFCASSLASEAYNEQFFGPGTRLTVL.

The V and J genes are TRBV9 and TRBJ2-3, with 8 bases aligning to TRBD1. Per the germline V gene, CDR1 is SGDLS and CDR2 is YYNGEE. V dropped 4 bases and J dropped 1; count of bases not matched to a gene: 8. This CDR3 region has 16 residues. CDR3: CASSLRGRFGTDTQYF. CDR3 DNA sequence: TGTGCCAGCAGCCTCAGGGGGCGATTCGGCACAGATACGCAGTATTTT. The whole variable domain, filled in from reference TRBV9 and TRBJ2-3, reads DSGVTQTPKHLITATGQRVTLRCSPRSGDLSVYWYQQSLDQGLQFLIQYYNGEERAKGNILERFSAQQFPDLHSELNLSSLELGDSALYFCASSLRGRFGTDTQYFGPGTRLTVL.

The V and J genes are TRBV4-1 and TRBJ1-3, with 9 nucleotides matching TRBD1. The CDR3 length is 15 residues. With V trimmed by 7 bases and J by 0 bases, 4 bases remained unmatched. Germline lookup yields CDR1 MGHRA and CDR2 YSYEKL. CDR3 bases: TGCGCCAGCAACAGGGGGCCGAGCTCTGGAAACACCATATATTTT. This encodes CASNRGPSSGNTIYF.

The chain links TRBV3-1 (or the pseudogene TRBV3-2) to TRBJ1-1, with 9 bases identical to TRBD1. V shed 1 base, J shed 2 bases, and the junction held 5 bases outside the gene matches. Germline V CDR1 and CDR2: LGHDT, YNNKEL (reference sequence). This CDR3 region has 16 residues. The CDR3 reads CASSQVGQGLNTEAFF. DNA for the CDR3: TGTGCCAGCAGCCAAGTAGGACAGGGGTTAAACACTGAAGCTTTCTTT.

V gene TRBV19 combines with J gene TRBJ2-7; possibly TRBD2 for D (6 bases). The CDR3 length is 14 residues. Per germline, CDR1 LNHDA and CDR2 SQIVND (reference sequence). V was shortened by 6 bases and J by 5 bases, with 17 bases between the two germline ends. The CDR3: CASSWALGEDEQYF. The CDR3 coding sequence is TGTGCCAGTAGCTGGGCATTAGGGGAGGACGAGCAGTACTTC.

The chain joins TRBV19 to TRBJ2-1; 9 bases are a match to TRBD2. CDR1 is LNHDA, CDR2 SQIVND, per germline (reference sequence). This CDR3 has 15 residues. J was trimmed by 12 bases and V by 2 bases; bases with no gene match: 11. CDR3 sequence: CASSIPKGTSSRQFF. The CDR3 DNA follows: TGTGCCAGTAGTATACCCAAAGGGACTAGCTCCAGGCAGTTCTTC.

V gene TRBV7-9 combines with J gene TRBJ1-4; D unclear. V was trimmed by 1 base and J by 8 bases, leaving 8 bases between them. CDR1 is SEHNR, CDR2 FQNEAQ, per germline (reference sequence). The CDR3 runs to 13 residues. CDR3 nucleotides: TGTGCCAGCAGCTTAGGAGGAGGCGAAAAACTGTTTTTT. Protein product: CASSLGGGEKLFF.

The rearrangement joins TRBV19 to TRBJ1-3, with 8 bases that match TRBD1. The CDR3 runs 19 residues. The junction had 16 bases not matched to a gene; V was cut back by 6 bases and J by 0 bases. The germline V gene has CDR1 LNHDA and CDR2 SQIVND (reference sequence). The CDR3: CASRLTGTGAASSGNTIYF. CDR3 DNA sequence: TGTGCCAGTAGGTTAACCGGGACAGGAGCTGCTAGCTCTGGAAACACCATATATTTT.

This rearrangement joins TRBV5-1 to TRBJ2-7, with 7 bases identical to TRBD1. J gave up 5 bases and V 4 bases, and 9 bases lay outside the gene matches. In germline, CDR1 is SGHRS, CDR2 YFSETQ. The CDR3 spans 14 residues. The CDR3 DNA sequence: TGCGCCAGCAGCCGAGACAGGGTCCCGAACGAGCAGTACTTC. This codes for CASSRDRVPNEQYF.

This chain joins TRBV5-1 and TRBJ2-2, with D unresolved. CDR3 length: 15 residues. Germline V gives CDR1 SGHRS, CDR2 YFSETQ. The V end lost 3 bases, the J end lost 6 bases, and 15 bases lay between the germline ends. CDR3 sequence (DNA): TGCGCCAGCAGCTCCTCACCCGGTGGAGCCGGGGAGCTGTTTTTT. Protein sequence: CASSSSPGGAGELFF.

The chain joins TRBV10-2 to TRBJ1-1; D is unclear. This CDR3 is 14 amino acids long. The V gene's germline CDR1 is WSHSY and CDR2 SAAADI. With 11 bases removed from V and 1 base from J, the gap between germline ends came to 17 bases. CDR3 sequence reads: CASTWQEGNTEAFF. CDR3 DNA: TGCGCCTCAACATGGCAGGAGGGGAACACTGAAGCTTTCTTT.

V is TRBV21-1 and J is TRBJ1-2; the table's D call TRBD1 went unverified against the DNA. TRBV21-1 is noted as a pseudogene. This CDR3 comprises 15 residues. CDR3 DNA: TGTGCCAGCAGAATCAGGGGGACAGAGTCCTATGGCTACACCTTC. Protein: CASRIRGTESYGYTF.

This clone was recorded once. The V gene is TRBV6-5, the J gene TRBJ2-5, with 7 nucleotides matching TRBD1. Unmatched junction bases numbered 8, after V lost 6 bases and J lost 1 base. From germline, CDR1 is MNHEY and CDR2 SVGAGI. This CDR3 is built from 15 residues. The CDR3 here is CASSLLDRAQETQYF. The CDR3 DNA sequence: TGTGCCAGCAGCCTTCTCGACAGGGCCCAAGAGACCCAGTACTTC.

The genes are TRBV12-3 or TRBV12-4 and TRBJ2-1; no definite D call. The CDR3 covers 11 residues. The ends were cut back, 9 bases at V and 7 bases at J, with 10 bases in the middle. For the CDR3, the DNA is TGTGCCAGTAAACGGCGGAATGAGCAGTTCTTC. Translation gives CASKRRNEQFF.

This chain uses TRBV5-6 with TRBJ1-2; the match to TRBD1 covers 8 bases. With V trimmed by 2 bases and J by 8 bases, 8 bases remained unmatched. This CDR3 has 14 residues. Germline values: CDR1 SGHDT, CDR2 YYEEEE. The CDR3 coding sequence is TGTGCCAGCAGCTTTCGGACAGGGATAGAGGGCTACACCTTC. Protein product: CASSFRTGIEGYTF. Combining the CDR3 with reference TRBV5-6 and TRBJ1-2 gives the whole variable domain DAGVTQSPTHLIKTRGQQVTLRCSPKSGHDTVSWYQQALGQGPQFIFQYYEEEERQRGNFPDRFSGHQFPNYSSELNVNALLLGDSALYLCASSFRTGIEGYTFGSGTRLTVV.

This clone came up once. The chain uses TRBV5-6 and TRBJ2-4; perhaps TRBD1 as D (7 bases). V was shortened by 3 bases and J by 7 bases, with 11 bases between the two germline ends. Germline CDR1 is SGHDT and CDR2 is YYEEEE. The CDR3 has 13 amino acids. The CDR3: CASSSAGGNIQYF. The DNA of the CDR3 is TGTGCCAGCAGCTCGGCAGGGGGGAACATTCAGTACTTC.

The chain uses TRBV6-1 and TRBJ1-1; 9 nucleotides agree with TRBD1. The trim removed 0 bases at V and 3 bases at J, leaving 8 bases unmatched. The germline V gene encodes CDR1 MNHNS and CDR2 SASEGT. This CDR3 is 17 amino acids long. This CDR3 reads CASSEAGTGFGYTEAFF. The CDR3 DNA follows: TGTGCCAGCAGTGAAGCCGGGACAGGGTTCGGGTACACTGAAGCTTTCTTT.

The V and J genes are TRBV5-4 and TRBJ2-1; perhaps TRBD2 as D (6 bases). CDR3 size: 15 residues. Germline-derived CDR1 and CDR2 are SGHNT and YYREEE (reference sequence). The V end was cut by 0 bases, the J end by 10 bases, with 17 bases between. The CDR3 DNA reads as TGTGCCAGCAGCTTGGTCGGGGGTAGCACCTTAGAGCAGTTCTTC. This sequence encodes CASSLVGGSTLEQFF. Drawing the rest from reference TRBV5-4 and TRBJ2-1, the complete variable domain is ETGVTQSPTHLIKTRGQQVTLRCSSQSGHNTVSWYQQALGQGPQFIFQYYREEENGRGNFPPRFSGLQFPNYSSELNVNALELDDSALYLCASSLVGGSTLEQFFGPGTRLTVL.

The CDR3 here is CASSRNGQSYNQPQHF. In nucleotides, the CDR3 is TGTGCCAGCAGTAGGAACGGACAGAGTTACAATCAGCCCCAGCATTTT. The rearrangement joins TRBV27 to TRBJ1-5; D possibly corresponds to TRBD1 (6 bases). Trimming removed 5 bases from V and 3 bases from J, with 17 bases in between. The CDR3 has 16 amino acids. CDR1 and CDR2 from the germline V gene are MNHEY and SMNVEV (reference sequence).

V is TRBV19 and J is TRBJ2-1; D not resolved. V was pared by 6 bases and J by 4 bases, with 13 bases between. Germline CDR1 reads LNHDA; CDR2 reads SQIVND (reference sequence). The CDR3 extends over 14 amino acids. As DNA, the CDR3 is TGTGCCAGTAGAGGCCGGGTTCCATACAATGAGCAGTTCTTC. Translating it yields CASRGRVPYNEQFF.

The chain couples TRBV19 to TRBJ2-5; 12 bases match TRBD2. This CDR3 is built from 15 residues. In germline, CDR1 is LNHDA, CDR2 SQIVND (reference sequence). J gave up 5 bases and V 5 bases, and 6 bases lay outside the gene matches. The CDR3 nucleotides are TGTGCCAGTAGTCTGACTAGCGGGGGTGGGGAGACCCAGTACTTC. It codes for CASSLTSGGGETQYF. The full variable domain, its missing parts supplied by reference TRBV19 and TRBJ2-5, is DGGITQSPKYLFRKEGQNVTLSCEQNLNHDAMYWYRQDPGQGLRLIYYSQIVNDFQKGDIAEGYSVSREKKESFPLTVTSAQKNPTAFYLCASSLTSGGGETQYFGPGTRLLVL.

This clone was recorded only once. V gene TRBV5-6 combines with J gene TRBJ2-4; tentative D call: TRBD2 (6 bases). This CDR3 is 16 amino acids long. Germline-derived CDR1 and CDR2 are SGHDT and YYEEEE. V lost 3 bases and J 0 bases, leaving 13 bases between the germline ends. The CDR3 coding sequence is TGTGCCAGCAGCTGGTTGGGGGGTCTAGCCAAAAACATTCAGTACTTC. Translated, it gives CASSWLGGLAKNIQYF.

J is TRBJ2-7 and V is TRBV7-8; D may be TRBD1 (6 bases). Germline V lookup: CDR1 SGHVS, CDR2 FQNEAQ. Trimming removed 0 bases from V and 4 bases from J, with 10 bases in between. CDR3 size: 14 residues. The CDR3 coding sequence is TGTGCCAGCAGCTTAGCGTCCAGGGGATACGAGCAGTACTTC. It translates to CASSLASRGYEQYF.

The chain links TRBV6-1 to TRBJ1-3; TRBD1 is a possible D gene (6 bases). Germline loops: CDR1 MNHNS, CDR2 SASEGT. V was trimmed by 2 bases and J by 4 bases, leaving 9 bases between them. The CDR3 spans 14 residues. This chain's CDR3 is CASSEMGAGNTIYF. The CDR3 nucleotides are TGTGCCAGCAGTGAAATGGGGGCCGGAAACACCATATATTTT.

This clone has only one observation. The rearrangement links TRBV19 to TRBJ1-2; TRBD1 agrees at 8 bases. Trimming cost V 8 bases and J 1 base; bases outside gene matches: 6. The CDR3 is made up of 14 amino acids. Germline V gene lookup returns CDR1 LNHDA and CDR2 SQIVND (reference sequence). CDR3 residues: CASSRGQDNYGYTF. The CDR3 DNA follows: TGTGCCAGTTCTCGGGGACAGGATAACTATGGCTACACCTTC.

This rearrangement joins TRBV19 to TRBJ2-1; 10 bases line up with TRBD2. Germline assignment: CDR1 LNHDA and CDR2 SQIVND (reference sequence). The CDR3 totals 17 residues. Losses at the gene ends were 4 bases for V and 7 bases for J; bases not matched to a gene: 13. In DNA form, the CDR3 reads TGTGCCAGTAGTACCCACGGAGCGGGGGGGCCGGGGAATGAGCAGTTCTTC. This codes for CASSTHGAGGPGNEQFF.

This clone was observed a single time. The rearrangement uses TRBV13 and TRBJ1-6; 9 bases match TRBD1. The trim removed 5 bases at V and 9 bases at J, leaving 14 bases unmatched. The germline CDR1 and CDR2 sequences are PRHDT and FYEKMQ (reference sequence). This CDR3 comprises 17 residues. The CDR3 protein is CASSIGQGSQIISPLHF. The CDR3 DNA reads TGTGCCAGCAGCATTGGACAGGGGAGCCAAATTATTTCACCCCTCCACTTT. Full variable domain (missing parts from reference TRBV13 and TRBJ1-6): AAGVIQSPRHLIKEKRETATLKCYPIPRHDTVYWYQQGPGQDPQFLISFYEKMQSDKGSIPDRFSAQQFSDYHSELNMSSLELGDSALYFCASSIGQGSQIISPLHFGNGTRLTVT.

This chain connects TRBV19 to TRBJ1-3; a weak D match, TRBD1 (5 bases). The V end lost 5 bases, the J end lost 2 bases, and 13 bases lay between the germline ends. The V gene's germline CDR1 is LNHDA and CDR2 SQIVND (reference sequence). The CDR3 extends over 15 amino acids. The DNA for the CDR3 is TGTGCCAGTAGTCCCTCGGACAATCCTGGAAACACCATATATTTT. Translating gives CASSPSDNPGNTIYF. Full variable domain (outside the CDR3, taken from reference TRBV19 and TRBJ1-3): DGGITQSPKYLFRKEGQNVTLSCEQNLNHDAMYWYRQDPGQGLRLIYYSQIVNDFQKGDIAEGYSVSREKKESFPLTVTSAQKNPTAFYLCASSPSDNPGNTIYFGEGSWLTVV.